This note documents a single TCR beta chain sequence. Its antigen specificity is not known. Qualities for individual bases were not recorded, and no much larger clone is one base off. Using immunoSEQ, frozen genomic DNA was subjected to high-throughput TCRbeta CDR3 sequencing, a process that included PCR amplification, mapping, bias correction and internal controls. In the authors' own workflow: Only productive rearrangements were retained, and each unique TCRbeta sequence was defined by its CDR3 nucleotide sequence together with its V and J gene. For classification of a sequence as donor-reactive, at least 5-fold expansion in CFSE-low cells relative to unstimulated pre-transplant cells and a frequency of at least 0.01% were required. Per-subject minimum frequency thresholds, based on the lowest-template unstimulated sample, ensured at least 90% detection power. Jensen-Shannon divergence between the top 1000 TCRbeta sequences post- versus pre-transplant served as the measure of repertoire turnover. Changes in detection of donor-reactive sequences were tested with two-sided Fisher's exact tests. TCRdb holds this immuneACCESS table with in-frame rearrangements only. Some clones are missing; in checked studies, unresolved V genes explain under half, and the rest has no known cause. Clone size and V and J calls were adopted from that table, with D and trimming inferred from the DNA. For this sample the table gives tens of thousands of clones, of which around 85% were detected only once. The ten largest account for around 14% of the sample.

The entry originates in a study of T cell clones after liver transplantation (dated by TCRdb to about 2019). For context, the study as a whole: Samples were obtained from ITN030ST, a randomized trial in which withdrawal of immunosuppression was attempted within 2 years of liver transplantation. After a pre-transplant mixed lymphocyte reaction, TCRbeta sequencing was used to pinpoint donor-reactive T cell clones, which were subsequently tracked in post-transplant blood. As an antigen-independent comparator for donor-reactive sequences, third party-reactive TCRbeta sequences were also identified from pre-transplant MLRs. Three of the eight recipients were HCV-positive; the others were transplanted for non-autoimmune, non-viral indications. Subjects received no induction therapy and standard immunosuppression until randomization at 12-24 months post-transplant. Tolerance was defined as complete withdrawal of immunosuppression for at least one year without a rise in liver enzymes beyond twice the upper limit of normal. Blood samples were collected pre-transplant, then pre-randomization ahead of withdrawal, and finally post-randomization once withdrawal had either been completed or failed. The study cohort included 8 liver transplant recipients, of whom 3 were classified as tolerant and 5 as non-tolerant. What the research found in general, with its limitations: Since no allograft tissue specimens were available, donor-reactive T cells may have migrated into the graft instead of being deleted. Because of small, heterogeneous patient numbers and non-standardized post-transplant time points, the conclusions were only preliminary. After accounting for repertoire turnover, donor-reactive detection was significantly reduced in 7 of 8 subjects for CD4 and 8 of 8 for CD8. Donor-reactive sequences decreased more than third party-reactive sequences, which suggests partial antigen-specific deletion that was not related to withdrawal success. Low numbers of available donor cells limited the measurable donor-reactive repertoire in a couple of subjects. In most of the 8 subjects, circulating donor-reactive CD4 TCRbeta sequences decreased significantly after transplant, regardless of tolerance or HCV status.

The germline V gene yields LGHNA for CDR1 and YSLEER for CDR2. For this chain, trimming is 0 bases at the V end and 6 bases at the J end, and the number of junction bases without a gene match is 10. From the cysteine up to the phenylalanine, the CDR3 has a length of 17 residues. Only the CDR3 region is kept as DNA, spanning 51 bases read in frame from base 1. Thawed unstimulated PBMCs were stained for CD3, CD4 and CD8 and FACS-sorted into CD3+CD4+ and CD3+CD8+ populations. Randomization to immunosuppression withdrawal applied to every one of the 8 studied subjects. Genomic DNA was isolated with the Qiagen DNeasy Blood and Tissue Kit.

The specimen comprised CD8+ T cells from blood, sampled 12 months after liver transplant. The receptor comes from a human patient who received a liver transplant. In patients who had a transplant, some T cells may come from the graft donor. Recombination connected TRBV4-3 to TRBJ2-1, and 8 junction bases match TRBD2. CDR3 reads: CASSQERGAGGVNEQFF. The sequenced DNA is TGCGCCAGCAGCCAAGAAAGGGGTGCGGGAGGAGTCAATGAGCAGTTCTTC.